This TCR beta chain appears in the sequencing data of a study of Ad26.COV2.S vaccination and SARS-CoV-2 variants. The treatment denotes: 19 received Ad26.COV2.S at low or high dose, single or two shots; about 5 received placebo; per-sample allocation not given. The samples were gathered on day 63 after the first injection of vaccine or placebo. This CDR3 has 14 residues. The V end was cut by 6 bases, the J end by 5 bases, with 14 bases between. Germline V gene lookup returns CDR1 WSHSY and CDR2 SAAADI. Here immunoSEQ multiplex PCR was the method, and the copy in TCRdb shows in-frame clones only, minus some. The sample lists about 350,000 clones, roughly 81% occurring once.

The TCR originated in a person aged 18-60 years who received the Ad26.COV2.S COVID-19 vaccine or a placebo. Sequenced material: peripheral blood, taken in a trial of Ad26.COV2.S vaccine versus placebo. This chain joins TRBV10-2 and TRBJ1-5, with D hard to call. CDR3 coding DNA: TGCGCCAGCAGCGCGGGCTCGGTCCATCAGCCCCAGCATTTT. Encoded protein: CASSAGSVHQPQHF.